Shown below are 29 T cell receptor beta chains from a single sample sequenced in a study of T cell changes during pregnancy in multiple sclerosis. Profiled with immunoSEQ multiplex PCR; TCRdb holds only in-frame clones, not every one. The sample carries 25,000 to 40,000 clones, roughly nine tenths recorded once. The input for sequencing was CD8+ T cells from peripheral blood mononuclear cells, taken in the third trimester of pregnancy. The receptors stem from a female donor with multiple sclerosis, enrolled in a pregnancy study.

This rearrangement joins TRBV5-8 to TRBJ2-3; TRBD2 matches at 12 bases. Germline CDR1 is SGHTS and CDR2 is YDEGEE. After removal of 2 bases from V and 3 bases from J, the junction contained 4 bases not matched to a gene. The CDR3 spans 16 residues. This chain's CDR3 is CASSFLAGGPTDTQYF. For the CDR3, the DNA is TGTGCCAGCAGCTTTCTAGCGGGAGGGCCAACAGATACGCAGTATTTT.

The chain has TRBV9 and TRBJ2-3; TRBD2 matches at 8 bases. CDR3 length: 14 amino acids. CDR1 is SGDLS and CDR2 is YYNGEE in the germline V gene. Trimming cost V 3 bases and J 2 bases; bases outside gene matches: 2. The CDR3 region is CASSASGSTDTQYF. Here the CDR3 DNA reads TGTGCCAGCAGCGCTAGCGGGTCCACAGATACGCAGTATTTT.

The V gene is TRBV5-1, the J gene TRBJ1-2, with a tentative D call TRBD1 (5 bases). Trimming stripped 0 bases from V and 5 bases from J, with 11 bases between. Germline CDR1 SGHRS, CDR2 YFSETQ. This CDR3 spans 14 amino acids. Here the CDR3 reads CASSLETVRYGYTF. The DNA of the CDR3 is TGCGCCAGCAGCTTGGAGACAGTGAGGTATGGCTACACCTTC.

This clone was detected only a few times. V gene TRBV29-1 combines with J gene TRBJ1-4; 9 bases line up with TRBD1. The CDR3 contains 10 residues. The germline V gene has CDR1 SQVTM and CDR2 ANQGSEA. J gave up 15 bases and V 5 bases, and 4 bases lay outside the gene matches. The CDR3 DNA follows: TGCAGCGTTTGGGACAGGGACGTGTTTTTT. This encodes CSVWDRDVFF.

V is TRBV5-1 and J is TRBJ2-1, with 7 bases that match TRBD2. The trim removed 3 bases at V and 0 bases at J, leaving 9 bases unmatched. The CDR3 is made up of 17 amino acids. The germline gives CDR1 SGHRS, CDR2 YFSETQ. The CDR3 region is CASSSIAGQSSYNEQFF. CDR3 in DNA: TGCGCCAGCAGCTCAATAGCGGGCCAGAGCTCCTACAATGAGCAGTTCTTC.

This sequence joins TRBV7-3 and TRBJ2-1; D is possibly TRBD2 (5 bases). The germline V gene encodes CDR1 SGHTA and CDR2 FQGTGA. Trimming shortened V by 4 bases and J by 0 bases, and 10 bases separated the two germline ends. CDR3 size: 15 residues. CDR3 coding DNA: TGTGCCAGCAGCTCGGACGGAGGCTCCTACAATGAGCAGTTCTTC. It yields the protein CASSSDGGSYNEQFF. Drawing the rest from reference TRBV7-3 and TRBJ2-1, the complete variable domain is GAGVSQTPSNKVTEKGKYVELRCDPISGHTALYWYRQSLGQGPEFLIYFQGTGAADDSGLPNDRFFAVRPEGSVSTLKIQRTERGDSAVYLCASSSDGGSYNEQFFGPGTRLTVL.

CDR3 in DNA: TGTGCCAGCAGCCCCAACTGGGGGCGGTCTAATGAAAAACTGTTTTTT. Encoded protein: CASSPNWGRSNEKLFF. J is TRBJ1-4 and V is TRBV11-2, with D tentatively TRBD1 (6 bases). This CDR3 region has 16 residues. Trimming took off 5 bases at V and 3 bases at J, with 16 bases between the two ends. Looked up from germline, CDR1 is SGHAT and CDR2 is FQNNGV.

This chain joins TRBV7-9 and TRBJ2-1, with TRBD2 matching over 14 bases. This CDR3 region has 18 residues. CDR1 and CDR2 from the germline V gene are SEHNR and FQNEAQ (reference sequence). The ends lost 3 bases at V and 5 bases at J; junction bases unmatched: 9. The CDR3 DNA reads as TGTGCCAGCAGCTTTGGACTAGCGGGAGGTATCAAGGACAATGAGCAGTTCTTC. As protein: CASSFGLAGGIKDNEQFF.

The chain links TRBV30 to TRBJ2-5, with a tentative D call TRBD2 (5 bases). The assigned J gene may be wrong: the sequence end matches TRBJ2-7 better. The CDR3 extends over 16 amino acids. Germline CDR1 and CDR2: GTSNPN and SVGIG (reference sequence). CDR3 DNA: TGTGCCTGGAGTGTAAAGCGGTCCTTAAGCTCCTACGAGCAGTACTTC. Protein product: CAWSVKRSLSSYEQYF.

The chain recombines TRBV9 with TRBJ2-7; maybe TRBD1 (6 bases). The CDR3 is 15 amino acids. The V end lost 0 bases, the J end lost 0 bases, and 10 bases lay between the germline ends. Per germline, CDR1 SGDLS and CDR2 YYNGEE. The CDR3 coding sequence is TGTGCCAGCAGCGTAGGACAGGCCAGCTCCTACGAGCAGTACTTC. Amino acids: CASSVGQASSYEQYF.

The rearrangement uses TRBV19 and TRBJ1-1; D is uncertain. Between the trimmed V and J ends, which lost 6 bases and 2 bases, there was a span of 16 bases. The CDR3 covers 15 residues. Germline V gene lookup returns CDR1 LNHDA and CDR2 SQIVND (reference sequence). The CDR3 DNA sequence: TGTGCCAGTAGGACTCCCCGGGAACTTAACACTGAAGCTTTCTTT. This encodes CASRTPRELNTEAFF.

As DNA, the CDR3 is TGTGCCAGCAGTGCCCAGAGGGTTCTAGCGGCTAGCACAGATACGCAGTATTTT. It encodes CASSAQRVLAASTDTQYF. The chain employs TRBV6-1 and TRBJ2-3; 7 nucleotides agree with TRBD2. Per germline, CDR1 MNHNS and CDR2 SASEGT. The CDR3 spans 18 residues. The V and J ends lost 4 bases and 0 bases, in that order; junction bases with no gene match: 13.

The V gene is TRBV7-8, the J gene TRBJ2-5; D might be TRBD1 (6 bases). V gave up 1 base and J gave up 4 bases, with 13 bases separating them. Germline lookup yields CDR1 SGHVS and CDR2 FQNEAQ. The CDR3 has 15 residues. CDR3 bases: TGTGCCAGCAGCTTAGTCTTAGGGGGTGCAGAGACCCAGTACTTC. This translates into CASSLVLGGAETQYF.

The V and J genes are TRBV6-6 and TRBJ1-5; D not resolved. CDR1 is MNHNY and CDR2 is SVGAGI in the germline V gene (reference sequence). V was shortened by 6 bases and J by 4 bases, with 13 bases between the two germline ends. There are 14 residues in the CDR3. CDR3 sequence (DNA): TGTGCCAGCAGCCCCTCGTCGGGGAATCAGCCCCAGCATTTT. Amino acid sequence: CASSPSSGNQPQHF.

The chain uses TRBV19 and TRBJ2-7, with 9 bases lining up with TRBD2. CDR3 length equals 14 residues. Germline V gene lookup returns CDR1 LNHDA and CDR2 SQIVND (reference sequence). The V and J ends lost 3 bases and 2 bases, in that order; junction bases with no gene match: 2. The CDR3 protein is CASSMASGAYEQYF. Written as DNA, the CDR3 is TGTGCCAGTAGTATGGCTAGCGGGGCCTACGAGCAGTACTTC.

The chain couples TRBV19 to TRBJ2-3; D is uncertain. The CDR3 sequence is 15 residues long. Trimming pared 3 bases from V and 2 bases from J, leaving 12 bases between. Germline V gene data show CDR1 as LNHDA and CDR2 as SQIVND (reference sequence). DNA for the CDR3: TGTGCCAGTAGTATCACTCGAGACAACACAGATACGCAGTATTTT. Translation gives CASSITRDNTDTQYF.

The chain joins TRBV10-3 to TRBJ2-5, with 14 bases fitting TRBD2. This CDR3 has 18 amino acids. Trimming removed 2 bases from V and 4 bases from J; junction bases left unmatched: 9. Germline CDR1 is ENHRY and CDR2 is SYGVKD. Here the CDR3 DNA reads TGTGCCATCAGTGAGCCGGGACTAGCGGGGGCCCCGGCAGAGACCCAGTACTTC. Amino acids: CAISEPGLAGAPAETQYF.

This chain connects TRBV13 to TRBJ1-1; D is uncertain. The germline gives CDR1 PRHDT, CDR2 FYEKMQ (reference sequence). Trimming took off 5 bases at V and 3 bases at J, with 16 bases between the two ends. The CDR3 has 15 amino acids. The CDR3 DNA reads TGTGCCAGCAGCCCTTCTTCACACGCAGACACTGAAGCTTTCTTT. Translated, it gives CASSPSSHADTEAFF.

The rearrangement joins TRBV5-4 to TRBJ2-4; D might be TRBD1 (6 bases). Trimming removed 2 bases from V and 1 base from J, with 10 bases in between. The germline CDR1 and CDR2 sequences are SGHNT and YYREEE (reference sequence). The CDR3 totals 15 residues. This CDR3 reads CASSFSGDAKNIQYF. In DNA form, the CDR3 reads TGTGCCAGCAGCTTCTCAGGGGATGCCAAAAACATTCAGTACTTC. Based on the CDR3 plus reference TRBV5-4 and TRBJ2-4, the full variable domain is ETGVTQSPTHLIKTRGQQVTLRCSSQSGHNTVSWYQQALGQGPQFIFQYYREEENGRGNFPPRFSGLQFPNYSSELNVNALELDDSALYLCASSFSGDAKNIQYFGAGTRLSVL.

The chain carries TRBV27 and TRBJ2-7; tentatively, D is TRBD1 (5 bases). Germline V gene lookup returns CDR1 MNHEY and CDR2 SMNVEV (reference sequence). Trimming stripped 2 bases from V and 6 bases from J, with 8 bases between. The CDR3 totals 12 residues. CDR3 amino acids: CASSLPGREQYF. CDR3 DNA: TGTGCCAGCAGTTTACCAGGGCGCGAGCAGTACTTC.

The chain employs TRBV6-6 and TRBJ2-5, with a weak D call TRBD1 (6 bases). TRBJ2-7 matches the DNA end more closely, so the J call is doubtful. CDR3 length: 13 amino acids. Germline V gives CDR1 MNHNY, CDR2 SVGAGI (reference sequence). The CDR3 DNA reads TGTGCCAGCAGTAGGGACAAAATCTACGAGCAGTACTTC. It codes for CASSRDKIYEQYF.

V is TRBV27 and J is TRBJ1-1; D ambiguous. CDR3 length: 13 residues. With 4 bases removed from V and 2 bases from J, the gap between germline ends came to 8 bases. The germline V gene has CDR1 MNHEY and CDR2 SMNVEV (reference sequence). The CDR3 DNA sequence: TGTGCCAGCAGTTCTGGCCCTAACACTGAAGCTTTCTTT. It yields the protein CASSSGPNTEAFF.

The chain combines TRBV7-9 with TRBJ1-1; the D gene is possibly TRBD1 (5 bases). CDR3 length: 15 residues. The germline gives CDR1 SEHNR, CDR2 FQNEAQ (reference sequence). V lost 4 bases and J lost 5, with 17 bases in between. In nucleotides, the CDR3 is TGTGCCAGCAGCTCCGGGGGAACGTTGGCTACTGAAGCTTTCTTT. Its translation: CASSSGGTLATEAFF.

This chain joins TRBV28 and TRBJ1-2, with TRBD1 matching over 8 bases. Unmatched junction bases numbered 5, after V lost 6 bases and J lost 8 bases. The CDR3 totals 12 residues. Germline V CDR1 and CDR2: MDHEN, SYDVKM. The CDR3 here is CASSLQGEGYTF. For the CDR3, the DNA is TGTGCCAGCAGCCTACAGGGGGAGGGCTACACCTTC.

The CDR3 nucleotides are TGCGCCAGCAGCGATGCGGGTTCCAACTATGGCTACACCTTC. As protein: CASSDAGSNYGYTF. The V call is TRBV5-1, the J call TRBJ1-2, with no clear D. The germline V gene encodes CDR1 SGHRS and CDR2 YFSETQ. V was clipped by 4 bases and J by 2 bases, with 12 bases between them. This CDR3 is 14 amino acids long.

The chain is built from TRBV7-2 and TRBJ2-3; 10 bases map to TRBD1. Losses at the gene ends were 4 bases for V and 5 bases for J; bases not matched to a gene: 9. The CDR3 consists of 16 residues. Germline CDR1 is SGHTA and CDR2 is FQGNSA. The CDR3 DNA is TGTGCCAGCAGCTCCAGACAGGGGGCGGCCGGAGATACGCAGTATTTT. This gives the protein CASSSRQGAAGDTQYF.

The J gene is TRBJ1-5, the V gene TRBV7-8, with D possibly matching TRBD1 (5 bases). CDR3 size: 15 residues. The ends were cut back, 5 bases at V and 4 bases at J, with 15 bases in the middle. From germline, CDR1 is SGHVS and CDR2 FQNEAQ. CDR3 sequence: CASSKDSSRNQPQHF. CDR3 sequence (DNA): TGTGCCAGCAGCAAAGACAGTTCCAGAAATCAGCCCCAGCATTTT.

The CDR3 region is CASSLGLAGSTDTQYF. The CDR3 region has the DNA TGCGCCAGCAGCCTTGGACTAGCGGGGAGCACAGATACGCAGTATTTT. This sequence joins TRBV4-1 and TRBJ2-3; 12 bases are shared with TRBD2. The CDR3 runs 16 residues. V gave up 4 bases and J gave up 0 bases; unmatched junction bases: 2. Germline CDR1 MGHRA, CDR2 YSYEKL.

The rearrangement uses TRBV27 and TRBJ1-4; 9 positions agree with TRBD1. CDR3 length: 16 amino acids. Per germline, CDR1 MNHEY and CDR2 SMNVEV (reference sequence). With V trimmed by 8 bases and J by 5 bases, 12 bases remained unmatched. As DNA, the CDR3 is TGTGCCAGCGGATTACCGGGACAGGGTAGGAATGAAAAACTGTTTTTT. This gives the protein CASGLPGQGRNEKLFF.